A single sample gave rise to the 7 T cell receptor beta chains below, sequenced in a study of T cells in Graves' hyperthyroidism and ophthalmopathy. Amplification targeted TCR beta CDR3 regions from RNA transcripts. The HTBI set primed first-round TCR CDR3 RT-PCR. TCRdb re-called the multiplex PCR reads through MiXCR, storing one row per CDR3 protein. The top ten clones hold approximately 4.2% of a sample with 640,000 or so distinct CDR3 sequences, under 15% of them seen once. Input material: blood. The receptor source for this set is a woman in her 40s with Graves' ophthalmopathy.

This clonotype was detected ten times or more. The CDR3 DNA reads as TGTGCCAGCAGCTTAGAGGGGATGGCTGAAGCTTTCTTT. This encodes CASSLEGMAEAFF. This sequence joins TRBV11-2 and TRBJ1-1; D is unresolved. Germline assignment: CDR1 SGHAT and CDR2 FQNNGV. The CDR3 contains 13 residues. V was trimmed by 0 bases and J by 6 bases, leaving 8 bases between them.

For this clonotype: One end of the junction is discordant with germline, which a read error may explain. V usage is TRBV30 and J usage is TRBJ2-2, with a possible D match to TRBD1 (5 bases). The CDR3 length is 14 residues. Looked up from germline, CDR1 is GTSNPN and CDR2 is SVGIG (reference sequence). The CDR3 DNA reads TGTGCCTGGAGTGTGTCAGGGAACCCCGGGGAGCTGTTTTTT. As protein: CAWSVSGNPGELFF. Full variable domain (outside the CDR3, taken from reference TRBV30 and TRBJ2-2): SQTIHQWPATLVQPVGSPLSLECTVEGTSNPNLYWYRQAAGRGLQLLFYSVGIGQISSEVPQNLSASRPQDRQFILSSKKLLLSDSGFYLCAWSVSGNPGELFFGEGSRLTVL.

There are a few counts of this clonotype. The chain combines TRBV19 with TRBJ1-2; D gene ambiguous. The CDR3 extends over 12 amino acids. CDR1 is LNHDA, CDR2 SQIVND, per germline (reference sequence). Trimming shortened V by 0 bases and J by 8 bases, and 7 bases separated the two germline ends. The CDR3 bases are TGTGCCAGTAGTATAGACGACATAGGCTACACCTTC. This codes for CASSIDDIGYTF.

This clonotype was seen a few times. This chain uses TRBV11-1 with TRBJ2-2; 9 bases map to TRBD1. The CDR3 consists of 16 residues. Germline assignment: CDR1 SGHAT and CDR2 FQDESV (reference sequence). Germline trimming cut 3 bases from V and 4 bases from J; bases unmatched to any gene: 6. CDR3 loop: CASSFGTGKGTGELFF. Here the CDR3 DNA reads TGTGCCAGCAGCTTTGGGACAGGGAAGGGCACCGGGGAGCTGTTTTTT.

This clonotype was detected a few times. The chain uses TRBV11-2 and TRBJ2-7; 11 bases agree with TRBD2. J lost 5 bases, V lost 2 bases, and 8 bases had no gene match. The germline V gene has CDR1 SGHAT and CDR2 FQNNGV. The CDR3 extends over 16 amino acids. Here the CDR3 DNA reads TGTGCCAGCAGCTTAAGGGTAGCGGGAGGGAGGGACGAGCAGTACTTC. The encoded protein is CASSLRVAGGRDEQYF. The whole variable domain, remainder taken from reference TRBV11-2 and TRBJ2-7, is EAGVAQSPRYKIIEKRQSVAFWCNPISGHATLYWYQQILGQGPKLLIQFQNNGVVDDSQLPKDRFSAERLKGVDSTLKIQPAKLEDSAVYLCASSLRVAGGRDEQYFGPGTRLTVT.

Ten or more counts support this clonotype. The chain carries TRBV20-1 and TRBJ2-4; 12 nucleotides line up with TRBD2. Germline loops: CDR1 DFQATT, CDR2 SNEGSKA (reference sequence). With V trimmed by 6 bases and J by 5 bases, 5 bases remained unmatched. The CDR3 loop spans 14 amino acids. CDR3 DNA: TGCAGTGCGAGGACTAGCGGGATTGAAAACATTCAGTACTTC. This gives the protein CSARTSGIENIQYF.

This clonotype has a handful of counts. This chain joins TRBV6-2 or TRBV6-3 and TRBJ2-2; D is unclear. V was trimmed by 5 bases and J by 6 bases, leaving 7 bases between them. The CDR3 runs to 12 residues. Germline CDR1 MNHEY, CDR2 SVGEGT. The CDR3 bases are TGTGCCAGCAGTCCCTCGGCCGGGGAGCTGTTTTTT. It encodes CASSPSAGELFF.